Following are 15 T cell receptor beta chains from one sample sequenced in a study of blood T cells in healthy people across ages. Then a second PCR, running about 6 to 12 cycles, was carried out with a sample-barcoded 5' primer and a J-beta primer mix. TCRdb re-called the 5' RACE reads through MiXCR, storing one row per CDR3 protein. In the table there are hundreds of thousands of distinct CDR3 sequences, 58% of which are singletons. Sequenced material: blood. All receptors derive from a man aged 30 to 45 in good health.

The chain links TRBV5-1 to TRBJ2-3; D may be TRBD1 (6 bases). This CDR3 has 16 residues. CDR1 SGHRS and CDR2 YFSETQ come from the germline V gene. V shed 0 bases and J shed 4 bases, with 15 bases lying between them. In DNA form, the CDR3 reads TGCGCCAGCAGCTTGGAAGTCAGGGGAAAGTCAGATACGCAGTATTTT. Its translation is CASSLEVRGKSDTQYF.

The chain combines TRBV30 with TRBJ2-7, with 8 bases that match TRBD1. The CDR3 covers 14 residues. Germline CDR1 is GTSNPN and CDR2 is SVGIG (reference sequence). With V trimmed by 3 bases and J by 3 bases, 7 bases remained unmatched. The CDR3 protein is CAWRVGTGDYEQYF. The DNA of the CDR3 is TGTGCCTGGAGGGTGGGGACAGGAGACTACGAGCAGTACTTC.

The chain employs TRBV6-5 and TRBJ2-7, with D possibly TRBD1 on 6 matching bases. The CDR3 is 14 residues long. The V end was cut by 7 bases, the J end by 2 bases, with 15 bases between. The germline CDR1 and CDR2 sequences are MNHEY and SVGAGI. In nucleotides, the CDR3 is TGTGCCAGCACCAGACAACAGGGAGCCTACGAGCAGTACTTC. As protein: CASTRQQGAYEQYF.

On this clonotype itself: Its ends do not fully match the called genes, so a read error is possible. The rearrangement uses TRBV25-1 and TRBJ2-3; 9 bases agree with TRBD2. The CDR3 covers 17 residues. Germline V gene data show CDR1 as MGHDK and CDR2 as SYGVNS. CDR3 DNA sequence: TGTGCCAGCAGTGAATATCAGGTTCTAGCGGGACCAGATACACAGTATTTT. Amino acid sequence: CASSEYQVLAGPDTQYF.

The V call is TRBV7-2, the J call TRBJ2-7; D gene ambiguous. Germline V gene data show CDR1 as SGHTA and CDR2 as FQGNSA. The length of the CDR3 is 14 residues. V was pared by 1 base and J by 3 bases, with 10 bases between. The CDR3 DNA is TGTGCCAGCAGCTTAGAGGGCCCTCACTACGAGCAGTACTTC. This translates into CASSLEGPHYEQYF. The variable domain in full, completed from reference TRBV7-2 and TRBJ2-7, reads GAGVSQSPSNKVTEKGKDVELRCDPISGHTALYWYRQSLGQGLEFLIYFQGNSAPDKSGLPSDRFSAERTGGSVSTLTIQRTQQEDSAVYLCASSLEGPHYEQYFGPGTRLTVT.

As for this clonotype: The junction shows a germline mismatch at one end, possibly a read error. The CDR3: CSAEDRGTGYTF. The CDR3 nucleotides are TGCAGCGCTGAGGACAGGGGGACTGGCTACACTTTC. The rearrangement joins TRBV29-1 to TRBJ1-2; TRBD1 matches 10 bases. Per the germline V gene, CDR1 is SQVTM and CDR2 is ANQGSEA. There are 12 residues in the CDR3.

CDR3 protein: CASSQEWEETGANVLTF. CDR3 DNA: TGTGCCAGCAGCCAAGAATGGGAGGAAACTGGGGCCAACGTCCTGACTTTC. This rearrangement joins TRBV4-2 to TRBJ2-6, with D possibly matching TRBD2 (6 bases). V gave up 0 bases and J gave up 2 bases, with 11 bases separating them. Germline-derived CDR1 and CDR2 are LGHNA and YNFKEQ. CDR3 length: 17 residues.

This chain uses TRBV7-2 with TRBJ2-5; 11 bases agree with TRBD2. The V segment lost 5 bases and the J segment 4 bases; nucleotides outside the gene matches: 9. Germline CDR1 SGHTA, CDR2 FQGNSA. The CDR3 is 16 residues long. The CDR3, as DNA: TGTGCCAGCAGCCGAGATGGTCTAGCGGGAGGAGAGACCCAGTACTTC. It specifies CASSRDGLAGGETQYF.

The sample holds a few counts of this clonotype. This rearrangement joins TRBV4-3 to TRBJ2-6; perhaps TRBD2 as D (6 bases). V was shortened by 0 bases and J by 0 bases, with 15 bases between the two germline ends. This CDR3 is 19 amino acids long. Germline V gene data show CDR1 as LGHNA and CDR2 as YSLEER. This chain's CDR3 is CASSQDWRGGLSGANVLTF. Written as DNA, the CDR3 is TGCGCCAGCAGCCAAGATTGGAGGGGTGGGCTCTCTGGGGCCAACGTCCTGACTTTC.

The chain combines TRBV30 with TRBJ2-6; D may correspond to TRBD1 or TRBD2 (7 bases each). The CDR3 spans 14 residues. CDR1 is GTSNPN, CDR2 SVGIG, per germline (reference sequence). With 7 bases removed from V and 4 bases from J, the gap between germline ends came to 14 bases. CDR3 sequence: CAFPGGAGANVLTF. CDR3 nucleotide sequence: TGTGCCTTTCCAGGGGGGGCGGGGGCCAACGTCCTGACTTTC.

In its sample, this clonotype was seen a few times. CDR3 nucleotides: TGCAGCGTCGTCACAGGGTCCCGCGGGAGCGAAAAACTGTTTTTT. Translating gives CSVVTGSRGSEKLFF. The chain is built from TRBV29-1 and TRBJ1-4, with a weak D call TRBD1 (6 bases). The length of the CDR3 is 15 residues. Trimming took off 6 bases at V and 8 bases at J, with 22 bases between the two ends. CDR1 and CDR2 (germline): SQVTM, ANQGSEA.

The rearrangement links TRBV5-1 to TRBJ1-2; D is unclear. Trimming pared 3 bases from V and 4 bases from J, leaving 13 bases between. The CDR3 is made up of 14 amino acids. Germline loops: CDR1 SGHRS, CDR2 YFSETQ. The CDR3 DNA sequence: TGCGCCAGCAGCTCGTCCCCTTCAGGCTATGGCTACACCTTC. Its protein is CASSSSPSGYGYTF.

This clonotype was detected a few times. The rearrangement joins TRBV7-2 to TRBJ1-2; a weak D match, TRBD1 (5 bases). This CDR3 has 15 amino acids. CDR1 and CDR2 from the germline V gene are SGHTA and FQGNSA. V lost 3 bases and J 10 bases, leaving 21 bases between the germline ends. CDR3 nucleotide sequence: TGTGCCAGCAGCTTCTATCATGGCAGGGAGAATGACTACACCTTC. It translates to CASSFYHGRENDYTF.

This sequence joins TRBV20-1 and TRBJ2-1; 11 bases are a match to TRBD2. Germline V gives CDR1 DFQATT, CDR2 SNEGSKA (reference sequence). There are 14 residues in the CDR3. J was trimmed by 8 bases and V by 3 bases; bases with no gene match: 6. CDR3 bases: TGCAGTGCTAGCACTAGCGGGAGTAGGTATGAGCAGTTCTTC. Amino acid sequence: CSASTSGSRYEQFF.

The V and J genes are TRBV7-8 and TRBJ2-3; no reliable D call. Looked up from germline, CDR1 is SGHVS and CDR2 is FQNEAQ. The CDR3 sequence is 12 residues long. The V end was cut by 1 base, the J end by 9 bases, with 8 bases between. CDR3 DNA: TGTGCCAGCAGCTTAGTGGGCCGAACGCAGTATTTT. Protein: CASSLVGRTQYF. Combining the CDR3 with reference TRBV7-8 and TRBJ2-3 gives the whole variable domain GAGVSQSPRYKVAKRGQDVALRCDPISGHVSLFWYQQALGQGPEFLTYFQNEAQLDKSGLPSDRFFAERPEGSVSTLKIQRTQQEDSAVYLCASSLVGRTQYFGPGTRLTVL.